This record looks at one TCR beta chain sequence and its context. The V gene lost 3 bases and the J gene lost 0 bases, with 7 bases spanning the gap. CDR1 and CDR2 from the germline V gene are SGHAT and FQDESV (reference sequence). There are 14 residues in the CDR3. This record comes from a study of human T cells and chemical hapten exposure. In the study overall: Skin of the upper inner arm, approximately 2 cm by approximately 2 cm, received 2% DPC for sensitization.

TCRdb fed the RACE reads into MiXCR, producing one record per CDR3 protein. The profile covers roughly 100,000 distinct CDR3 sequences, with about 8.9% appearing a single time and roughly 3.5% taken by the ten largest. Time point: pre-sensitization, week 0. Described treatment: therapeutic diphenylcyclopropenone sensitization with weekly scalp DPC. Sequencing started from total RNA isolated from unfractionated whole blood. This clonotype was sampled from a woman between 40 and 50 years old with alopecia areata. Some clones in this sample may be carry-over from other donors' samples. The rearrangement uses TRBV11-1 and TRBJ2-3; D is ambiguous. The sample in question was whole blood, obtained in connection with sensitization to the hapten diphenylcyclopropenone (DPC). CDR3: CASSFSPSTDTQYF. CDR3 coding DNA: TGTGCCAGCAGCTTTAGTCCGAGCACAGATACGCAGTATTTT.